The sequence of this TCR beta chain was determined in a study of blood T cell repertoires in COVID-19. Study details: Sources were T cells, B-cell-depleted T cells, or PBMCs; the material itself was cDNA or gDNA.

Authors' analysis steps: For nucleated cells, counts were estimated from reference gene primer amplification. TCRdb keeps only in-frame clones here, not all; method: immunoSEQ multiplex PCR. Clone size and the V and J calls come from that table; the DNA yielded D and trimming. The sample shows around 260,000 clones, 80% to 90% of them seen only once. CDR1 and CDR2 from the germline V gene are SGHKS and YYEKEE (reference sequence). This CDR3 is 14 amino acids long. The germline V and J ends were trimmed by 0 bases and 4 bases, with 8 bases remaining between them. Seattle cases were enrolled at active infection and followed longitudinally.

This sequence joins TRBV5-5 and TRBJ1-3, with a tentative D call TRBD1 (5 bases). The source of this sequence is a woman aged 65 to 85 with COVID-19, enrolled during active disease. Input material: peripheral blood. The CDR3 sequence: CASSLVGAGNTIYF. CDR3 DNA sequence: TGTGCCAGCAGCTTGGTAGGGGCCGGAAACACCATATATTTT. Complete variable domain (other parts from reference TRBV5-5 and TRBJ1-3): DAGVTQSPTHLIKTRGQQVTLRCSPISGHKSVSWYQQVLGQGPQFIFQYYEKEERGRGNFPDRFSARQFPNYSSELNVNALLLGDSALYLCASSLVGAGNTIYFGEGSWLTVV.